Presented here are 4 T cell receptor beta chains from one specimen sequenced in a study of blood T cell repertoires in COVID-19. Assay used: immunoSEQ multiplex PCR; TCRdb lists only in-frame clones, some missing. The sample yields under 500,000 clones, approximately 90% seen once. Sequenced sample: PBMCs or T cells enriched from blood (not recorded which). These receptors were taken from a woman aged 18-29 years with acute COVID-19.

The rearrangement joins TRBV29-1 to TRBJ2-5; D gene unclear. Germline loops: CDR1 SQVTM, CDR2 ANQGSEA. V lost 5 bases and J 2 bases, leaving 12 bases between the germline ends. The CDR3 spans 13 residues. The CDR3 is CSVSALRQETQYF. CDR3 DNA sequence: TGCAGCGTTAGTGCGCTCCGACAAGAGACCCAGTACTTC.

The J gene is TRBJ1-2, the V gene TRBV3-1 (or the pseudogene TRBV3-2), with a tentative D call TRBD1 (6 bases). The CDR3 covers 14 residues. Germline-derived CDR1 and CDR2 are LGHDT and YNNKEL (reference sequence). The ends were cut back, 1 base at V and 8 bases at J, with 14 bases in the middle. The CDR3 DNA reads as TGTGCCAGCAGCCAAGCGGACAGAGGAGGAGGCTACACCTTC. Translated, it gives CASSQADRGGGYTF.

The J gene is TRBJ1-1, the V gene TRBV27; D not certain. This CDR3 has 13 amino acids. V lost 0 bases to trimming and J lost 3 bases, with 5 bases between them. Germline values: CDR1 MNHEY, CDR2 SMNVEV (reference sequence). The CDR3 coding sequence is TGTGCCAGCAGTTTATCTATCGACACTGAAGCTTTCTTT. As protein: CASSLSIDTEAFF.

V usage is TRBV18 and J usage is TRBJ1-3; D call uncertain. The CDR3 length is 13 residues. The V end was cut by 3 bases, the J end by 0 bases, with 3 bases between. Germline V gene lookup returns CDR1 KGHSH and CDR2 LQKENI. CDR3 coding DNA: TGTGCCAGCTCACCCGGCTCTGGAAACACCATATATTTT. Its translation: CASSPGSGNTIYF.